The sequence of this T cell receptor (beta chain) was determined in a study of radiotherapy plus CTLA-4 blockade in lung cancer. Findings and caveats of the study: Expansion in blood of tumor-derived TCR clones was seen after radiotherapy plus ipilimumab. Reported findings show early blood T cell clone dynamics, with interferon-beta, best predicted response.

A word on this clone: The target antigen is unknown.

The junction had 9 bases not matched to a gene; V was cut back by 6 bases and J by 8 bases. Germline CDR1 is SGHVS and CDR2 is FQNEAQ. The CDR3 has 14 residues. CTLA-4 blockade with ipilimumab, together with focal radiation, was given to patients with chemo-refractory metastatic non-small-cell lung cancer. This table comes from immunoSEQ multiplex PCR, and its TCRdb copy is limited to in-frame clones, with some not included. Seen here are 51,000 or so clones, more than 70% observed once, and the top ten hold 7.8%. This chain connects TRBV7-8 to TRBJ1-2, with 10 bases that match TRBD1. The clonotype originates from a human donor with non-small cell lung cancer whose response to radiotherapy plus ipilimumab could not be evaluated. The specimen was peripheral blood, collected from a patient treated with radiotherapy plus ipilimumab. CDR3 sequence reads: CASRTGGRGGGYTF. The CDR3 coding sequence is TGTGCCAGCAGGACAGGGGGCAGGGGTGGCGGCTACACCTTC.